This T cell receptor (beta chain) was sequenced in a study of shared clonotypes between healthy human individuals. Study-wide findings and caveats: Even with large depth, rarefaction showed that sorted-subset sequencing was incomplete. Clonotypes shared by all four sorted-subset donors had higher generation probabilities than non-shared clonotypes. Sharing across four donors was highest in naive CD4 (roughly 5%) and lowest in memory CD8 (around 0.4%).

Using immunoSEQ multiplex PCR, the repertoire was profiled, and TCRdb retains in-frame clones only, with some absent. Of some 2,000,000 clones listed, about 95% were seen once; the top ten hold 1.1%. CD8 cells classed as naive were CD45RO-negative and positively selected for CCR7, excluding terminally differentiated effector memory CD45RA+ cells. All of the donors resided in Nashville, Tennessee, and each was a Caucasian adult. The CDR3 contains 15 residues. The germline V gene has CDR1 MNHEY and CDR2 SMNVEV (reference sequence). V lost 6 bases to trimming and J lost 6 bases; unmatched junction nucleotides: 11. Note on this clone: What it recognizes is unknown.

The TCR was taken from a man aged 18 to 35 in good health. Sequencing input: naive CD8+ T cells sorted from blood. The chain carries TRBV27 and TRBJ1-5; 7 nucleotides match TRBD1. This CDR3 reads CASRETGYIAQPQHF. The CDR3 nucleotides are TGTGCCAGCAGAGAGACAGGGTACATCGCTCAGCCCCAGCATTTT.